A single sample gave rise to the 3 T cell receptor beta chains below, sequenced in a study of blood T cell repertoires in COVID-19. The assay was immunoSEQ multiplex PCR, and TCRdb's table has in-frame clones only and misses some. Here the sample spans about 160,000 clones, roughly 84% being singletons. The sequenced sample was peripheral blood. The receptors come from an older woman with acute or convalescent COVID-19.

DNA of the CDR3: TGCGCCAGCAGCCTAACTACAGGGGGCTACGAGCAGTACTTC. Amino acids: CASSLTTGGYEQYF. The rearrangement uses TRBV5-1 and TRBJ2-7; 8 bases match TRBD1. V was pared by 4 bases and J by 3 bases, with 6 bases of the junction left unmatched. CDR1 is SGHRS, CDR2 YFSETQ, per germline. This CDR3 is 14 amino acids long.

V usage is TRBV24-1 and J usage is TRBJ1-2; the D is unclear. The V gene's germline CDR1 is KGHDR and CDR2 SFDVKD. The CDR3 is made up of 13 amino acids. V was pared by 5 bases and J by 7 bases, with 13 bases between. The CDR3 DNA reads TGTGCCACCAGTGCTCCGGTTTCGGGTGGCTACACCTTC. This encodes CATSAPVSGGYTF.

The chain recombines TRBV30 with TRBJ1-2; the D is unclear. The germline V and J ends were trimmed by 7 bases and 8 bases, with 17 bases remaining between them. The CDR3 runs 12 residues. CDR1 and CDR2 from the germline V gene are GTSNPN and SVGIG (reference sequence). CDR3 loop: CAFSTGIEGYTF. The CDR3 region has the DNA TGTGCCTTTTCCACCGGGATAGAGGGCTACACCTTC.